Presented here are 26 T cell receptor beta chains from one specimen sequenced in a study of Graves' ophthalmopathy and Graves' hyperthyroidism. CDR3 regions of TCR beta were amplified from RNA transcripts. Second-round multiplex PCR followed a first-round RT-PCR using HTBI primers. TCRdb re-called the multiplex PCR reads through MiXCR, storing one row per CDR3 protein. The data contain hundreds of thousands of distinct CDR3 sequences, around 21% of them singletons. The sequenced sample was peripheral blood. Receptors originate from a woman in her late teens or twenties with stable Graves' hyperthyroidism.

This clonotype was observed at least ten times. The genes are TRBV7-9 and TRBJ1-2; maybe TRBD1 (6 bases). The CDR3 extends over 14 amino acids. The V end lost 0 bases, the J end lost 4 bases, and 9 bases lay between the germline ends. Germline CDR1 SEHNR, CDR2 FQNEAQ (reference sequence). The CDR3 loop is CASSLAGGGYGYTF. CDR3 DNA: TGTGCCAGCAGCTTAGCAGGGGGTGGCTATGGCTACACCTTC.

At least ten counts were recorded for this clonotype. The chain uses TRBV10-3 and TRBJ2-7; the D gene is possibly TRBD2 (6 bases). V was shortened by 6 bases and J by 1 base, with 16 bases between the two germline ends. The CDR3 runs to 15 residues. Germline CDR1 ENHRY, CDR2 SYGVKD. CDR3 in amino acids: CAIRDLRDRSYEQYF. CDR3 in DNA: TGTGCCATCAGGGACCTGCGGGACCGATCCTACGAGCAGTACTTC.

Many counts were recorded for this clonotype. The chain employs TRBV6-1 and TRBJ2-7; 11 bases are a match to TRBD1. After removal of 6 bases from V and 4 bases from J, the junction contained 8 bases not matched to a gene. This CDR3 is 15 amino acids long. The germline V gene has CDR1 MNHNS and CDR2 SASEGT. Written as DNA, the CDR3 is TGTGCCAGCAGAGACCCGGGACAGGGGGTATACGAGCAGTACTTC. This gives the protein CASRDPGQGVYEQYF.

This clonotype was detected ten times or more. In nucleotides, the CDR3 is TGTGCCACCAGTGATTCGCACCAGCGGGAGACGGGAGAGACCCAGTACTTC. Amino acids: CATSDSHQRETGETQYF. J is TRBJ2-5 and V is TRBV24-1, with 8 bases aligning to TRBD2. There are 17 residues in the CDR3. CDR1 and CDR2 (germline): KGHDR, SFDVKD. V trimming: 2 bases; J trimming: 4 bases; junction bases outside the gene matches: 11.

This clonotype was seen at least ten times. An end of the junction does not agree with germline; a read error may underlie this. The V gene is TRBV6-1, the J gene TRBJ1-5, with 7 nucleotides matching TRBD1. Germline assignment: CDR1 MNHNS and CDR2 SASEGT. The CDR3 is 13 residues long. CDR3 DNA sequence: TGTGCCAGCAGAGAAGACAGGGCGCAGCCCCAGCATTTT. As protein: CASREDRAQPQHF.

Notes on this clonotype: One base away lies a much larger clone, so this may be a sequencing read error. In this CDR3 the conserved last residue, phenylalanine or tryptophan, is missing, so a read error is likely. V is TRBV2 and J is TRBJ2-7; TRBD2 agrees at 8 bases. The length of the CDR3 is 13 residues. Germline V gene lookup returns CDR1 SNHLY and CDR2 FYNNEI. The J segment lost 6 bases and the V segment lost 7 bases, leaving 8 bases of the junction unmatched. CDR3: CASNSGSGSEQYL. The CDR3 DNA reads TGTGCCAGCAACAGCGGGAGTGGTAGCGAGCAGTACCTC.

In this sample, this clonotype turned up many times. CDR3 coding DNA: TGTGCCAGCAGGTTTCTGAGGACCGGGGAGCTGTTTTTT. Residues: CASRFLRTGELFF. The rearrangement joins TRBV12-3 or TRBV12-4 to TRBJ2-2; D remains ambiguous. The CDR3 covers 13 residues. V was shortened by 6 bases and J by 5 bases, with 10 bases between the two germline ends.

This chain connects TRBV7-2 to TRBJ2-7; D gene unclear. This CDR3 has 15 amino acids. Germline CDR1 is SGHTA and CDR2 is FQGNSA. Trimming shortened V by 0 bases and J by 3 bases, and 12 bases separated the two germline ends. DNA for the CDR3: TGTGCCAGCAGCTTAGCAGGGTCTCTTGACTACGAGCAGTACTTC. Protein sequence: CASSLAGSLDYEQYF.

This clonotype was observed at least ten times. CDR3: CASSARTSGRGWETQYF. The CDR3 region has the DNA TGTGCCAGCAGCGCCCGGACTAGCGGGAGAGGGTGGGAGACCCAGTACTTC. The chain employs TRBV7-8 and TRBJ2-5, with 13 bases matching TRBD2. Trimming cost V 5 bases and J 5 bases; bases outside gene matches: 11. CDR3 size: 17 residues. Per germline, CDR1 SGHVS and CDR2 FQNEAQ. The complete variable domain, with remaining parts taken from reference TRBV7-8 and TRBJ2-5, reads GAGVSQSPRYKVAKRGQDVALRCDPISGHVSLFWYQQALGQGPEFLTYFQNEAQLDKSGLPSDRFFAERPEGSVSTLKIQRTQQEDSAVYLCASSARTSGRGWETQYFGPGTRLLVL.

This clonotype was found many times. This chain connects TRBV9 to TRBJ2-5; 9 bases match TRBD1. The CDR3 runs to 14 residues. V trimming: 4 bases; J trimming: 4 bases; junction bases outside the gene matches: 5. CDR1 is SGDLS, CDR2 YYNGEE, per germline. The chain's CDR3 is CASSPPDRGETQYF. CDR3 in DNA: TGTGCCAGCAGCCCACCGGACAGGGGAGAGACCCAGTACTTC.

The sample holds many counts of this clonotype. This chain's CDR3 is CASRAANEQYF. As DNA, the CDR3 is TGTGCCAGCAGGGCCGCCAACGAGCAGTACTTC. J is TRBJ2-7 and V is TRBV12-3 or TRBV12-4; no definite D call. This CDR3 has 11 residues. Trimming shortened V by 6 bases and J by 5 bases, and 8 bases separated the two germline ends.

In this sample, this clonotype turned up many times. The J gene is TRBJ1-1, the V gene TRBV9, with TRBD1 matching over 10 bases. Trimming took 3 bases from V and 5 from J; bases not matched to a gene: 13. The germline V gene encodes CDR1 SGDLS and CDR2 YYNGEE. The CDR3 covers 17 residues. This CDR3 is CASSANRQGALGTEAFF. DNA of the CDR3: TGTGCCAGCAGCGCCAACCGACAGGGGGCGTTGGGTACTGAAGCTTTCTTT.

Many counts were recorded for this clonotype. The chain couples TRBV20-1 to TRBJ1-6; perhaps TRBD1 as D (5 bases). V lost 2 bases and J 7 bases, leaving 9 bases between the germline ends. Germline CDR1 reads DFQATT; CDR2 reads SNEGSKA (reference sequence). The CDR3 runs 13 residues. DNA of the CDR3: TGCAGTGCTAGACGGGGGAGCAATTCACCCCTCCACTTT. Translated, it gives CSARRGSNSPLHF.

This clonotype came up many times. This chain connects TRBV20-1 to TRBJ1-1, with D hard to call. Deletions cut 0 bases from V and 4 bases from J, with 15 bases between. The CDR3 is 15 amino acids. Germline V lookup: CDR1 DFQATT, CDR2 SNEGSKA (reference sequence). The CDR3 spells CSARDLGRVGTEAFF. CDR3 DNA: TGCAGTGCTAGAGATCTTGGGAGAGTCGGCACTGAAGCTTTCTTT.

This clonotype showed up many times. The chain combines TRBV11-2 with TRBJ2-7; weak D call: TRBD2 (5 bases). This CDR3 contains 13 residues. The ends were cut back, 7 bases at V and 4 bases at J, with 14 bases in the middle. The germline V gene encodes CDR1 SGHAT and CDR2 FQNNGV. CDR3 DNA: TGTGCCAGCACCCCGCGACTATCTTACGAGCAGTACTTC. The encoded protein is CASTPRLSYEQYF.

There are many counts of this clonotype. In nucleotides, the CDR3 is TGTGCCAGCAGTTATGGAAACACCATATATTTT. Protein sequence: CASSYGNTIYF. This rearrangement joins TRBV28 to TRBJ1-3; no clear D gene. The CDR3 sequence is 11 residues long. CDR1 and CDR2 from the germline V gene are MDHEN and SYDVKM. V lost 4 bases and J lost 3, with 1 base in between.

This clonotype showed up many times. This chain's CDR3 is CAARAGDDQPQHF. DNA of the CDR3: TGTGCCGCCCGGGCAGGGGACGACCAGCCCCAGCATTTT. The rearrangement links TRBV10-3 to TRBJ1-5, with D possibly being TRBD1 (6 bases). The germline gives CDR1 ENHRY, CDR2 SYGVKD. The CDR3 length is 13 residues. V gave up 11 bases and J gave up 7 bases, with 18 bases separating them.

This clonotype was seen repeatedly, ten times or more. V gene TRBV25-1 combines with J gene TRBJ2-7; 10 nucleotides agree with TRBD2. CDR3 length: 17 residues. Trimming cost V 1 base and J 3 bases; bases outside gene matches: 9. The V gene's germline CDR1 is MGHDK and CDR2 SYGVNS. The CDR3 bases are TGTGCCAGCAGTGAATCCCGTCTAGCGGGAGCTCACTACGAGCAGTACTTC. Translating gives CASSESRLAGAHYEQYF.

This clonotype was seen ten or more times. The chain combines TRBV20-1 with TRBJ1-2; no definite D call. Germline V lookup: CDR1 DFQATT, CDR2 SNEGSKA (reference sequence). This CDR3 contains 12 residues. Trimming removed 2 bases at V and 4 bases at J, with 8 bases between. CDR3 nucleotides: TGCAGTGCTAGAACACAGTTCTATGGCTACACCTTC. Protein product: CSARTQFYGYTF.

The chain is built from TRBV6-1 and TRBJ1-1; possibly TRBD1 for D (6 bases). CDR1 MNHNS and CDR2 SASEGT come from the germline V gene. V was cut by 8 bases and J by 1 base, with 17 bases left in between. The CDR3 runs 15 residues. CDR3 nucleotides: TGTGCCAGCCGTCCAGCGGGGGGCCCGAACACTGAAGCTTTCTTT. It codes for CASRPAGGPNTEAFF.

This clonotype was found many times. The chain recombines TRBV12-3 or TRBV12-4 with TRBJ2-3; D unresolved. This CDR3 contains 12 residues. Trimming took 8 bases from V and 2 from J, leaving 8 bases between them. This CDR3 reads CASGDITDTQYF. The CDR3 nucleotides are TGTGCCAGCGGGGATATCACAGATACGCAGTATTTT.

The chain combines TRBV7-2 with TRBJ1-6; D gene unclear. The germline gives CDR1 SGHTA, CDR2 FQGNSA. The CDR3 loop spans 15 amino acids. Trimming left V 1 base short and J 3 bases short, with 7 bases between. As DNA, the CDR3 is TGTGCCAGCAGCTTAGGATCGGGCTATAATTCACCCCTCCACTTT. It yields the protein CASSLGSGYNSPLHF. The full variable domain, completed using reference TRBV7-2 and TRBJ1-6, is GAGVSQSPSNKVTEKGKDVELRCDPISGHTALYWYRQSLGQGLEFLIYFQGNSAPDKSGLPSDRFSAERTGGSVSTLTIQRTQQEDSAVYLCASSLGSGYNSPLHFGNGTRLTVT.

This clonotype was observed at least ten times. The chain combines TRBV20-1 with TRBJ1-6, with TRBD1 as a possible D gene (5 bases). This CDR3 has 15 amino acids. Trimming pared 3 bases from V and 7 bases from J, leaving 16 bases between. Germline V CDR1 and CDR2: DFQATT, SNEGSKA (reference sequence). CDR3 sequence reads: CSARGRQGVNSPLHF. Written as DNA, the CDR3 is TGCAGTGCTAGGGGGCGCCAAGGAGTGAATTCACCCCTCCACTTT.

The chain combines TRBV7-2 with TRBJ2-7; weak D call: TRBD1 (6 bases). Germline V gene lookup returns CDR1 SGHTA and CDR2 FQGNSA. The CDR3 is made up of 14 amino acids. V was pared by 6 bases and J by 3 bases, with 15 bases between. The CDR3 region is CASRSGQWDYEQYF. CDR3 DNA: TGTGCCAGCAGGTCAGGACAGTGGGACTACGAGCAGTACTTC.

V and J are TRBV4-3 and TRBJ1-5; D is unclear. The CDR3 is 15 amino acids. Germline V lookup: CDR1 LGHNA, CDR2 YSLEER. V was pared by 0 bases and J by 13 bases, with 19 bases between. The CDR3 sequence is CASSQDQVHPMPQHF. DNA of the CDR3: TGCGCCAGCAGCCAAGACCAGGTACACCCAATGCCTCAGCATTTT.

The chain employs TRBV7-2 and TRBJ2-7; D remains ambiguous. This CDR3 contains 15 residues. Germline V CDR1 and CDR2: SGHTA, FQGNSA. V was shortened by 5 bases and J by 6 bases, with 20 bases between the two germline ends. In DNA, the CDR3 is TGTGCCAGCAGCCCCACCCTCGACCGATGGGGCGAGCAGTACTTC. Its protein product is CASSPTLDRWGEQYF.